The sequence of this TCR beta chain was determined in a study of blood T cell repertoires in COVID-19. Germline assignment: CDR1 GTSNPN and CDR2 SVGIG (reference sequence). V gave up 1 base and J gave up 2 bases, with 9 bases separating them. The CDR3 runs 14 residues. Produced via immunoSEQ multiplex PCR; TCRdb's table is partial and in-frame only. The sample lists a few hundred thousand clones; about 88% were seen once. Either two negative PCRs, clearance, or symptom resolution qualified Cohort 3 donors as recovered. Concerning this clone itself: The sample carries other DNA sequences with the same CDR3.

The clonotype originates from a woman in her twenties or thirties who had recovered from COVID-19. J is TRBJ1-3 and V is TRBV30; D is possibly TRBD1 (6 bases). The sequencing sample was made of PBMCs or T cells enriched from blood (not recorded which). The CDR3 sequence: CAWSEGGTGNTIYF. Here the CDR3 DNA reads TGTGCCTGGAGTGAGGGGGGGACTGGAAACACCATATATTTT.